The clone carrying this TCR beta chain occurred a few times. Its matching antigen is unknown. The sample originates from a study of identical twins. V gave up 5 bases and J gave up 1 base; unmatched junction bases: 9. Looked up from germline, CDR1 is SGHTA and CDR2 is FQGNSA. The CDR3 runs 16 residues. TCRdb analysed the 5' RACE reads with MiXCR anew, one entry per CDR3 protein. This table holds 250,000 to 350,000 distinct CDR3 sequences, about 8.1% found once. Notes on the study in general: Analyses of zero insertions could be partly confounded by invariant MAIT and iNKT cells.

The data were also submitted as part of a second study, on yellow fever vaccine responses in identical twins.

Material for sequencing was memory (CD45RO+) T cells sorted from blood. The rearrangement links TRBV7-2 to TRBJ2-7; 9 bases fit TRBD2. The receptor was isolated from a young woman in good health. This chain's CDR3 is CASSPGGLAPSYEQYF. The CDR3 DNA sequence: TGTGCCAGCAGCCCCGGAGGACTAGCGCCGTCCTACGAGCAGTACTTC.